The 30 T cell receptor beta chains listed next were all sequenced from one sample in a study of beta chain features in type 1 diabetes. The authors reverse transcribed all of the isolated RNA, so sequencing captured expressed TCRB transcripts. Libraries were prepared by immunoSEQ multiplex PCR; TCRdb keeps only in-frame clonotypes and omits some of them. The repertoire includes 400,000 to 500,000 clones, approximately 13% of them detected once, and approximately 0.038% sits in the top ten. Sequencing input: naive CD4+ T cells from blood. The receptors derive from a man aged 30 to 45 in good health.

In this sample, this clone turned up a few times. The chain carries TRBV5-1 and TRBJ2-5; 8 nucleotides align to TRBD1. The length of the CDR3 is 16 residues. Germline CDR1 and CDR2: SGHRS and YFSETQ. The V and J ends lost 1 base and 1 base, in that order; junction bases with no gene match: 6. In DNA form, the CDR3 reads TGCGCCAGCAGCTTGTTTCGGACAGGGACCCAAGAGACCCAGTACTTC. It yields the protein CASSLFRTGTQETQYF. Drawing the rest from reference TRBV5-1 and TRBJ2-5, the complete variable domain is KAGVTQTPRYLIKTRGQQVTLSCSPISGHRSVSWYQQTPGQGLQFLFEYFSETQRNKGNFPGRFSGRQFSNSRSEMNVSTLELGDSALYLCASSLFRTGTQETQYFGPGTRLLVL.

This clone has ten or more counts. This chain joins TRBV29-1 and TRBJ2-1, with D hard to call. V was cut by 2 bases and J by 12 bases, with 11 bases left in between. Germline V gene data show CDR1 as SQVTM and CDR2 as ANQGSEA. This CDR3 is built from 11 residues. CDR3 sequence reads: CSVEKRLGQFF. The DNA for the CDR3 is TGCAGCGTTGAAAAACGGCTGGGGCAGTTCTTC.

This clone was seen ten or more times. The chain carries TRBV21-1 and TRBJ2-7. TRBV21-1 is an annotated pseudogene. CDR3 length: 15 amino acids. The CDR3 nucleotides read TGTGCCAGCAGCACGACGGGGACCAGCTCCTACGAGCAGTACGTC. Protein product: CASSTTGTSSYEQYV.

This clone was observed a handful of times. Other DNA sequences within the sample encode an identical CDR3. The chain combines TRBV29-1 with TRBJ1-5; TRBD1 is a possible D gene (5 bases). The V gene lost 4 bases and the J gene lost 6 bases, with 10 bases spanning the gap. Germline V lookup: CDR1 SQVTM, CDR2 ANQGSEA. The CDR3 has 12 residues. CDR3 in amino acids: CSVARAGQPQHF. The CDR3 DNA reads TGCAGCGTTGCCAGGGCCGGTCAGCCCCAGCATTTT.

The rearrangement links TRBV2 to TRBJ2-5; D possibly corresponds to TRBD1 (6 bases). Deletions cut 6 bases from V and 9 bases from J, with 11 bases between. The germline V gene has CDR1 SNHLY and CDR2 FYNNEI. This CDR3 comprises 11 residues. The CDR3 region has the DNA TGTGCCAGCAGAGCCTCAGGGGCCCAGTACTTC. Its translation is CASRASGAQYF.

The chain combines TRBV5-1 with TRBJ2-2, with D tentatively TRBD1 (6 bases). Germline assignment: CDR1 SGHRS and CDR2 YFSETQ. This CDR3 is 14 amino acids long. Trimming left V 4 bases short and J 4 bases short, with 11 bases between. CDR3 amino acids: CASSLTGSTGELFF. CDR3 DNA: TGCGCCAGCAGCCTAACAGGGAGCACCGGGGAGCTGTTTTTT.

This clone was counted between two and nine times. This chain links TRBV5-1 with TRBJ2-5; no clear D. V was cut by 1 base and J by 0 bases, with 7 bases left in between. This CDR3 spans 14 amino acids. The germline gives CDR1 SGHRS, CDR2 YFSETQ. CDR3 region: CASSLWQDQETQYF. The DNA for the CDR3 is TGCGCCAGCAGCTTGTGGCAGGACCAAGAGACCCAGTACTTC. Based on the CDR3 plus reference TRBV5-1 and TRBJ2-5, the full variable domain is KAGVTQTPRYLIKTRGQQVTLSCSPISGHRSVSWYQQTPGQGLQFLFEYFSETQRNKGNFPGRFSGRQFSNSRSEMNVSTLELGDSALYLCASSLWQDQETQYFGPGTRLLVL.

This clone appeared a few times. This chain uses TRBV21-1 with TRBJ2-7; TRBD2, the table's D call, lacks a check against the DNA. TRBV21-1 is tagged as a pseudogene. This CDR3 contains 15 residues. The CDR3 DNA sequence: TGTGCCAGCAGCAAAGGTGGGGGGACTAGTACCGAGCAGTACGTC. Its protein is CASSKGGGTSTEQYV.

The genes are TRBV7-6 and TRBJ2-5, with D hard to call. CDR3 length: 12 residues. With 2 bases removed from V and 5 bases from J, the gap between germline ends came to 6 bases. From germline, CDR1 is SGHVS and CDR2 FNYEAQ. CDR3 bases: TGTGCCAGCAGCTTAATGGCGGAGACCCAGTACTTC. This codes for CASSLMAETQYF.

This clone occurred a few times. This rearrangement joins TRBV30 to TRBJ2-3; D is unclear. Germline V CDR1 and CDR2: GTSNPN, SVGIG (reference sequence). V gave up 0 bases and J gave up 13 bases, with 11 bases separating them. CDR3 length: 11 residues. CDR3 loop: CAWSVGVFEYF. The CDR3 DNA follows: TGTGCCTGGAGTGTAGGTGTTTTTGAGTATTTT.

This clone turned up a few times. V and J are TRBV4-2 and TRBJ1-2; D gene unclear. Trimming left V 1 base short and J 8 bases short, with 8 bases between. Per germline, CDR1 LGHNA and CDR2 YNFKEQ. This CDR3 has 12 amino acids. The DNA of the CDR3 is TGTGCCAGCAGCCAAGCCTCTCGCGGCTACACCTTC. Translation gives CASSQASRGYTF.

This clone was detected a few times. V and J are TRBV30 and TRBJ1-2; the D gene is possibly TRBD1 (6 bases). CDR3 length: 14 amino acids. Trimming left V 0 bases short and J 7 bases short, with 15 bases between. From germline, CDR1 is GTSNPN and CDR2 SVGIG (reference sequence). The CDR3 spells CAWSVLGAASGYTF. CDR3 coding DNA: TGTGCCTGGAGTGTCTTGGGGGCTGCTTCTGGCTACACCTTC.

There are a few counts of this clone. The chain joins TRBV10-3 to TRBJ2-1; unclear D gene. The ends were cut back, 4 bases at V and 6 bases at J, with 13 bases in the middle. The CDR3 runs 14 residues. In germline, CDR1 is ENHRY, CDR2 SYGVKD. Here the CDR3 reads CAISGRSGSNEQFF. CDR3 DNA: TGTGCCATCAGTGGGCGGTCGGGTAGCAATGAGCAGTTCTTC.

The gene calls are TRBV9 and TRBJ2-3; D possibly corresponds to TRBD2 (6 bases). Germline V gene data show CDR1 as SGDLS and CDR2 as YYNGEE. The V gene lost 0 bases and the J gene lost 0 bases, with 23 bases spanning the gap. The CDR3 is 20 amino acids. CDR3 loop: CASSVVGGTYTPSSTDTQYF. CDR3 sequence (DNA): TGTGCCAGCAGCGTAGTTGGCGGGACCTATACCCCTTCTAGCACAGATACGCAGTATTTT.

V is TRBV4-2 and J is TRBJ2-2; maybe TRBD2 (5 bases). Trimming took 6 bases from V and 7 from J, leaving 12 bases between them. Germline loops: CDR1 LGHNA, CDR2 YNFKEQ. The CDR3 covers 13 residues. The CDR3 coding sequence is TGTGCCAGCAGTCAGAGGGCAGGCGGGGAGCTGTTTTTT. This encodes CASSQRAGGELFF.

This chain connects TRBV27 to TRBJ2-1, with TRBD1 matching 7 bases. This CDR3 region has 12 residues. Germline V lookup: CDR1 MNHEY, CDR2 SMNVEV (reference sequence). Trimming took 10 bases from V and 4 from J; bases not matched to a gene: 4. CDR3 bases: TGTGCCACCGGGACAGCATACAATGAGCAGTTCTTC. This sequence encodes CATGTAYNEQFF.

This clone was seen a few times. The chain carries TRBV6-5 and TRBJ1-6, with a weak D call TRBD1 (5 bases). The length of the CDR3 is 14 residues. The germline V gene encodes CDR1 MNHEY and CDR2 SVGAGI. Trimming removed 5 bases from V and 7 bases from J, with 12 bases in between. DNA of the CDR3: TGTGCCAGCAGTCTCGCGGCAGGGAATTCACCCCTCCACTTT. This sequence encodes CASSLAAGNSPLHF.

This chain connects TRBV30 to TRBJ1-3; D is unclear. V lost 0 bases, J lost 0 bases, and 12 bases lay in between. Germline lookup yields CDR1 GTSNPN and CDR2 SVGIG (reference sequence). The CDR3 covers 16 residues. In nucleotides, the CDR3 is TGTGCCTGGAGTGTACTGGCAGGACGCTCTGGAAACACCATATATTTT. Its protein is CAWSVLAGRSGNTIYF.

This clone was seen a few times. The chain has TRBV9 and TRBJ2-1, with D hard to call. Trimming left V 3 bases short and J 5 bases short, with 21 bases between. There are 17 residues in the CDR3. Germline assignment: CDR1 SGDLS and CDR2 YYNGEE. CDR3 amino acids: CASSASGLALGNNEQFF. In DNA, the CDR3 is TGTGCCAGCAGCGCCTCTGGGCTGGCTCTGGGGAACAATGAGCAGTTCTTC.

This clone was seen more than once but under ten times. The V and J genes are TRBV7-3 and TRBJ2-1; TRBD2 matches at 13 bases. Trimming at V came to 3 bases and at J to 5 bases, leaving 7 bases not matched to a gene. Germline CDR1 is SGHTA and CDR2 is FQGTGA. This CDR3 region has 17 residues. This chain's CDR3 is CASSFYPGLAGNNEQFF. The CDR3 DNA follows: TGTGCCAGCAGCTTCTACCCGGGACTAGCGGGAAACAATGAGCAGTTCTTC. The full variable domain, in which reference TRBV7-3 and TRBJ2-1 provide the parts outside the CDR3, is GAGVSQTPSNKVTEKGKYVELRCDPISGHTALYWYRQSLGQGPEFLIYFQGTGAADDSGLPNDRFFAVRPEGSVSTLKIQRTERGDSAVYLCASSFYPGLAGNNEQFFGPGTRLTVL.

This chain's CDR3 is CASSRDRAYGYTF. The CDR3 DNA reads TGCGCCAGCAGCCGGGACAGGGCGTATGGCTACACCTTC. The J gene is TRBJ1-2, the V gene TRBV4-3; TRBD1 agrees at 9 bases. V lost 4 bases and J lost 5; bases outside the gene matches: 2. The CDR3 consists of 13 residues. CDR1 is LGHNA and CDR2 is YSLEER in the germline V gene.

This clone was detected only a few times. The V call is TRBV4-3, the J call TRBJ2-4; tentatively, D is TRBD1 (6 bases). Between the trimmed V and J ends, which lost 0 bases and 6 bases, there was a span of 9 bases. Germline V gene data show CDR1 as LGHNA and CDR2 as YSLEER. The CDR3 is made up of 14 amino acids. CDR3 loop: CASSQDRGVNIQYF. The CDR3 nucleotides are TGCGCCAGCAGCCAAGACAGGGGAGTAAACATTCAGTACTTC.

V and J are TRBV5-6 and TRBJ2-7; D is perhaps TRBD1 or TRBD2 (5 bases each). This CDR3 contains 15 residues. V lost 0 bases, J lost 6 bases, and 16 bases lay in between. Germline V lookup: CDR1 SGHDT, CDR2 YYEEEE. CDR3 sequence reads: CASSLAHRSRGEQYV. Here the CDR3 DNA reads TGTGCCAGCAGCTTGGCCCACAGGTCTCGGGGCGAGCAGTACGTC.

This chain joins TRBV30 and TRBJ2-3, with 7 bases aligning to TRBD2. Looked up from germline, CDR1 is GTSNPN and CDR2 is SVGIG (reference sequence). This CDR3 is built from 13 residues. The V and J ends lost 7 bases and 2 bases, in that order; junction bases with no gene match: 6. The CDR3 spells CALNRDYTDTQYF. The CDR3 DNA follows: TGTGCCTTAAACCGGGACTACACAGATACGCAGTATTTT.

The V call is TRBV7-8, the J call TRBJ2-4, with D perhaps TRBD1 or TRBD2 (5 bases each). CDR1 and CDR2 from the germline V gene are SGHVS and FQNEAQ. Trimming left V 5 bases short and J 0 bases short, with 23 bases between. The CDR3 has 19 amino acids. CDR3 amino acids: CASSPRPGTTNLAKNIQYF. The CDR3 nucleotides are TGTGCCAGCAGCCCTCGTCCCGGGACGACAAACCTAGCCAAAAACATTCAGTACTTC.

This clone was detected a few times. The CDR3 nucleotides are TGTGCCAGCAGCTTGGTTCGGCAGGGGGCGAAGCAAGAGACCCAGTACTTC. Residues: CASSLVRQGAKQETQYF. This rearrangement joins TRBV5-4 to TRBJ2-5; TRBD1 matches 8 bases. The CDR3 has 17 residues. CDR1 SGHNT and CDR2 YYREEE come from the germline V gene (reference sequence). V shed 0 bases and J 2 bases; nucleotides not matched to a gene: 9.

This clone was found a few times. The chain has TRBV9 and TRBJ2-3; 7 bases line up with TRBD2. Germline V gives CDR1 SGDLS, CDR2 YYNGEE. Trimming at V came to 5 bases and at J to 2 bases, leaving 8 bases not matched to a gene. This CDR3 region has 15 residues. CDR3 loop: CASSGGSLITDTQYF. CDR3 coding DNA: TGTGCCAGCAGTGGCGGGAGCCTGATCACAGATACGCAGTATTTT.

In its sample, this clone was seen a few times. The chain links TRBV23-1 to TRBJ1-4, with D possibly matching TRBD1 (5 bases). TRBV23-1 is noted as an ORF with a role that remains uncertain. V lost 1 base and J lost 4, with 10 bases in between. The CDR3 consists of 15 residues. The CDR3, as DNA: TGCGCCAGCAGTCAATTTAGGCAGGGTAATGAAAAACTGTTTTTT. As protein: CASSQFRQGNEKLFF.

The chain uses TRBV29-1 and TRBJ2-7; TRBD1 might be the D (6 bases). Germline values: CDR1 SQVTM, CDR2 ANQGSEA. This CDR3 is 12 amino acids long. V shed 2 bases and J shed 2 bases, with 7 bases lying between them. CDR3 in amino acids: CSVEWDTYEQYF. DNA for the CDR3: TGCAGCGTTGAATGGGACACCTACGAGCAGTACTTC.

This clone occurred a few times. This chain connects TRBV7-3 to TRBJ2-7; no definite D call. The V end lost 8 bases, the J end lost 3 bases, and 11 bases lay between the germline ends. The CDR3 length is 12 residues. Germline V gene lookup returns CDR1 SGHTA and CDR2 FQGTGA. The CDR3, as DNA: TGTGCCAGCTTAGGGCACCACTACGAGCAGTACGTC. This encodes CASLGHHYEQYV.